These 16 T cell receptor beta chains originate from one sample sequenced in a study of T cells after posttransplantation cyclophosphamide. TCRdb's copy holds only in-frame clones and misses some; the assay was immunoSEQ multiplex PCR. Of fewer than 20,000 clones listed, 94% are singletons. Cells defined as naive were viable CD3+CD4+ or CD3+CD8+ and CCR7+CD45RA+CD45RO-CD95-CD27+CD28+. Sequencing was carried out using naive CD4+ T cells sorted from blood. Receptors originate from a woman aged 45-65 years in good health and a related stem cell transplant donor.

The CDR3 loop is CASSLAGGEAYEQYF. In DNA form, the CDR3 reads TGTGCCAGCAGCTTAGCTGGAGGAGAAGCCTACGAGCAGTACTTC. V usage is TRBV7-8 and J usage is TRBJ2-7; possible D gene TRBD2, 5 bases. Germline-derived CDR1 and CDR2 are SGHVS and FQNEAQ. Deletions cut 0 bases from V and 2 bases from J, with 11 bases between. The CDR3 has 15 residues.

The J gene is TRBJ2-2, the V gene TRBV2, with TRBD2 matching over 13 bases. The CDR3 length is 15 residues. The ends lost 6 bases at V and 3 bases at J; junction bases unmatched: 1. Germline assignment: CDR1 SNHLY and CDR2 FYNNEI. The CDR3 loop reads CASRTSGRYTGELFF. CDR3 coding DNA: TGTGCCAGCAGGACTAGCGGGAGGTACACCGGGGAGCTGTTTTTT. The whole variable domain, filled in from reference TRBV2 and TRBJ2-2, reads EPEVTQTPSHQVTQMGQEVILRCVPISNHLYFYWYRQILGQKVEFLVSFYNNEISEKSEIFDDQFSVERPDGSNFTLKIRSTKLEDSAMYFCASRTSGRYTGELFFGEGSRLTVL.

This clone was counted a few times. This chain joins TRBV6-6 and TRBJ1-1, with no clear D. V was pared by 6 bases and J by 8 bases, with 10 bases between. From germline, CDR1 is MNHNY and CDR2 SVGAGI (reference sequence). This CDR3 comprises 11 residues. Here the CDR3 reads CASSFAAEAFF. The CDR3 DNA sequence: TGTGCCAGCAGCTTCGCCGCGGAAGCTTTCTTT.

The chain employs TRBV5-1 and TRBJ2-5, with 9 bases fitting TRBD1. Germline V gives CDR1 SGHRS, CDR2 YFSETQ. Trimming took 4 bases from V and 5 from J; bases not matched to a gene: 12. There are 16 residues in the CDR3. CDR3: CASSPLFGTGKETQYF. CDR3 DNA sequence: TGCGCCAGCAGCCCCCTCTTCGGGACAGGGAAGGAGACCCAGTACTTC.

The CDR3 spells CATLTDINTEAFF. The CDR3 DNA is TGTGCCACCCTAACAGATATCAACACTGAAGCTTTCTTT. The chain recombines TRBV6-1 with TRBJ1-1; D is undetermined. V lost 10 bases to trimming and J lost 2 bases, with 14 bases between them. CDR1 and CDR2 (germline): MNHNS, SASEGT. The CDR3 is 13 amino acids.

The chain recombines TRBV5-1 with TRBJ2-1, with a weak D call TRBD2 (5 bases). The length of the CDR3 is 13 residues. Germline V lookup: CDR1 SGHRS, CDR2 YFSETQ. V was shortened by 5 bases and J by 5 bases, with 11 bases between the two germline ends. The CDR3 DNA sequence: TGCGCCAGCAGGTCTACTAGAGACAATGAGCAGTTCTTC. Protein sequence: CASRSTRDNEQFF.

With regard to this clone: Relative to the germline gene, one junction end is altered; a read error may explain this. This rearrangement joins TRBV7-8 to TRBJ2-4; possible D gene TRBD2, 5 bases. Looked up from germline, CDR1 is SGHVS and CDR2 is FQNEAQ. The CDR3 has 18 residues. DNA of the CDR3: TGTGCCAGCAGCTACTCAGTTCGGGGTTTGGGAAACAAAGACATTCAGTACTTC. Translating gives CASSYSVRGLGNKDIQYF.

The chain links TRBV9 to TRBJ2-7; possible D gene TRBD2, 5 bases. The V end lost 3 bases, the J end lost 1 base, and 26 bases lay between the germline ends. Per germline, CDR1 SGDLS and CDR2 YYNGEE. The length of the CDR3 is 19 residues. The CDR3 DNA is TGTGCCAGCAGCGAAAATCTAGGCATTGGTGGGAGAAGGTCCTACGAGCAGTACTTC. It translates to CASSENLGIGGRRSYEQYF.

In DNA, the CDR3 is TGTGCCAGCAGCCCCGGCGGGCATATTAGCAATCAGCCCCAGCATTTT. Its protein product is CASSPGGHISNQPQHF. The rearrangement joins TRBV7-8 to TRBJ1-5; D unresolved. V was clipped by 5 bases and J by 0 bases, with 14 bases between them. The CDR3 runs 16 residues. CDR1 is SGHVS, CDR2 FQNEAQ, per germline.

This chain joins TRBV6-1 and TRBJ1-4; 8 nucleotides match TRBD1. J gave up 10 bases and V 4 bases, and 11 bases lay outside the gene matches. The CDR3 has 15 residues. The germline CDR1 and CDR2 sequences are MNHNS and SASEGT. The CDR3: CASSGGTGGLGKLFF. In nucleotides, the CDR3 is TGTGCCAGCAGTGGGGGGACAGGTGGTTTGGGAAAACTGTTTTTT.

This clone was found once. J is TRBJ2-7 and V is TRBV18; D is possibly TRBD1 (5 bases). The germline V gene encodes CDR1 KGHSH and CDR2 LQKENI. V was trimmed by 3 bases and J by 6 bases, leaving 12 bases between them. This CDR3 contains 13 residues. DNA for the CDR3: TGTGCCAGCTCACCGGTCAGGGTGGGCGAGCAGTACTTC. This translates into CASSPVRVGEQYF.

V usage is TRBV28 and J usage is TRBJ2-7; the match to TRBD1 covers 12 bases. The CDR3 has 16 residues. The junction had 12 bases not matched to a gene; V was cut back by 6 bases and J by 6 bases. The germline CDR1 and CDR2 sequences are MDHEN and SYDVKM. The DNA for the CDR3 is TGTGCCAGCAGCTCTCATCCGGGACAGGGGGCAGGCGAGCAGTACTTC. Translation: CASSSHPGQGAGEQYF.

The rearrangement joins TRBV9 to TRBJ2-3; 8 bases map to TRBD2. The CDR3 covers 16 residues. CDR1 and CDR2 (germline): SGDLS, YYNGEE. The V and J ends lost 0 bases and 3 bases, in that order; junction bases with no gene match: 6. The DNA for the CDR3 is TGTGCCAGCAGCGTAGGCACCGGGAGGGTTACAGATACGCAGTATTTT. Protein product: CASSVGTGRVTDTQYF.

V usage is TRBV7-9 and J usage is TRBJ1-3; weak D call: TRBD1 (5 bases). This CDR3 contains 15 residues. CDR1 and CDR2 from the germline V gene are SEHNR and FQNEAQ (reference sequence). V shed 3 bases and J shed 3 bases, with 12 bases lying between them. CDR3 DNA: TGTGCCAGCAGCTTGGAGACAGTTTATGGAAACACCATATATTTT. Translated: CASSLETVYGNTIYF.

The genes are TRBV7-2 and TRBJ2-1, with D perhaps matching TRBD2 (6 bases). Germline assignment: CDR1 SGHTA and CDR2 FQGNSA. This CDR3 spans 15 amino acids. Trimming removed 1 base at V and 6 bases at J, with 13 bases between. The CDR3 loop is CASSLVTSWGNEQFF. The DNA of the CDR3 is TGTGCCAGCAGCTTAGTTACTAGCTGGGGCAATGAGCAGTTCTTC.

The chain is built from TRBV4-1 and TRBJ2-2, with a tentative D call TRBD2 (6 bases). The V and J ends lost 4 bases and 1 base respectively, with 16 bases between them. Per germline, CDR1 MGHRA and CDR2 YSYEKL. The CDR3 runs 17 residues. The CDR3 is CASSPRPGLMNTGELFF. CDR3 in DNA: TGCGCCAGCAGCCCTCGGCCGGGACTTATGAACACCGGGGAGCTGTTTTTT.